This T cell receptor beta chain was sequenced in a study of cytomegalovirus exposure and HLA in healthy donors (dated by TCRdb to between 2016 and 2019). Context from the whole study: An earlier analysis of some 600 of the donors reported approximately 260 Gb of sequence data and 95 million to 130 million unique TCR beta sequences obtained from roughly 180 million T cells. To predict cytomegalovirus infection status, the study combined high-throughput TCR immunosequencing, statistical association of individual TCRs with disease status, and machine learning. Among 300 to 500 genotyped donors of the cohort, an average of roughly 230,000 unique TCR beta nucleotide sequences was sequenced per donor, of which about 20% were non-productive. Donor age, sex, ethnicity and CMV serostatus were compiled together with the repertoire data. HLA typing included class I and class II loci at four-digit resolution. Four to six DR-DQ haplotypes were handled as single units for association and clustering because linkage in the cohort was strong. A later analysis re-examined previously published TCR beta repertoires from more than 650 donors and added high-resolution HLA genotyping to investigate patterns of TCR occurrence. The genetic ancestry cluster associated with self-reported Caucasian donors included 81% of the 398 genotyped donors. Typing coverage varied by locus: roughly 620-630 donors for A, B, C, DRB1 and DQB1; roughly 500 for DQA1; more than 600 for DPA1; 400 to 480 for DPB1. An earlier analysis of fewer than 750 of the donors used high-throughput TCR beta sequencing to judge whether each TCR beta V gene segment behaved as functional or pseudogenic. The T cell repertoires of 666 subjects were profiled by immunosequencing and related to cytomegalovirus serostatus. About 280 gigabases of sequencing data and tens of millions of unique TCR sequences made up an early release that covered several hundred HLA-typed donors. A later genetic analysis took genome-wide SNP genotypes for about 60% of the roughly 670 donors and used that subset as a discovery cohort. The study aimed to test whether cataloging public T cell receptors could reveal signatures of past pathogen exposure. All discovery cohort repertoires had been generated using a single sequencing platform. In the later analysis, no new phenotypic data were used to find candidate immune exposures; instead, reliance was placed on TCR beta sequences and their occurrence across donors. In addition to the first cohort of 666 subjects, a separate validation cohort of over 90 different subjects was used.

General findings and caveats noted by the study authors: Strong co-occurrence of HLA alleles, especially DR and DQ, made assigning TCR associations to individual alleles difficult. In a later analysis, HLA-associated TCR beta chains showed more clonal expansion and lower generation probabilities than non-associated chains that were equally common. Correlated functional status among segregating V segments might reflect linkage disequilibrium, but an unknown experimental factor could not be ruled out. According to a later analysis, most CMV-associated TCR beta chains appeared to be HLA-restricted, and the HLA associations seemed to be driven largely by CMV exposure. A group of highly shared sequence variants was considered likely to be a technical artifact of the sequencing pipeline. Because the 87-base-pair reads could not distinguish some IMGT-functional V segments, including TRBV6-2 and TRBV6-3, those segments were excluded. The earlier analysis of nearly 600 of the donors excluded around 17 rarely observed V segments, including chromosome 9 orphons, because counts were too low. The only immune exposure information available for the cohort was CMV serostatus. Only TCR beta chains were sequenced in this cohort, and the absence of alpha or paired-chain data limited detectable features. In an earlier analysis of around 600 of the donors, most TCR beta V segments appeared in productive rearrangements about 90% or about 30% of the time, broadly matching IMGT annotations. HLA typing was unavailable for some donors at each locus, so association tests used only the typed subset. Most TCR sequences were seen in very few donors, while some public TCRs were found in many individuals. Three of the identified cytomegalovirus-associated TCR beta chains were confirmed in vitro to be specific for cytomegalovirus antigens. Cytomegalovirus status was reported to be diagnosed by the classifier with high specificity and sensitivity in both the original and validation cohorts. It was suggested by the authors that the approach could potentially be generalized to other disease states and immunological phenotypes. The study listed 164 TCR beta chains as associated with cytomegalovirus. In a later genetic analysis, fewer N-insertions in productive TCRs were reported among donors in an Asian-associated ancestry cluster than the roughly 640-donor mean. A further reported finding was that TCR beta sequences accurately predicted the HLA-A and HLA-B alleles for most subjects in the first cohort. Several of the top co-occurrence clusters appeared to be linked to parvovirus B19, influenza, CMV and Epstein-Barr virus, according to a later analysis. Roughly uniform sequencing depth across donors was assumed in presence/absence analyses, although this assumption may not hold. A later genetic analysis associated a missense DCLRE1C variant with V-gene and J-gene trimming of TCR beta chains, and an independent cohort replicated the association. Specific HLA alleles were associated with roughly 17,000 TCR beta sequences at a false discovery rate of 0.05 in a later analysis. According to a later analysis, TCR association rates differed among HLA loci, with DRB1 alleles showing the most associated TCRs and HLA-C alleles showing the fewest.

The library relied on the immunoSEQ multiplex PCR assay. The multiplex PCR relied on a mix of 60 forward primers for TCR Vbeta segments and 13 reverse primers for TCR Jbeta segments. The CDR3 region of rearranged TCR beta genes was amplified from genomic DNA with a multiplex PCR assay. The amplified TCR beta libraries were sequenced on the Illumina HiSeq System as 87-base-pair reads. Turning to the authors' computational methods: Across the 600 to 700 repertoires, a later analysis counted roughly 84 million unique TCR beta chains, approximately 10 million of which were shared by at least two donors. Raw reads were error-corrected and collapsed into unique sequences with a nearest-neighbor algorithm that merged closely related sequences to remove PCR and sequencing errors. To assign V, D and J gene segments, CDR3 sequences were aligned to IMGT reference sequences. Each retained sequence needed at least a six-nucleotide match to both a V gene segment and a J gene segment. Rearrangements were called productive when the CDR3 lacked stop codons and stayed in frame with V and J; all others were non-productive. CDR3 was defined according to IMGT convention as the region running from the second conserved V-encoded cysteine to the conserved J-encoded phenylalanine. The earlier analysis of 500 to 600 of the donors excluded sequences that lacked an unambiguous match to a single V gene segment. In an earlier analysis of 587 of the donors, V segments were called functional above 56.7% productive rearrangements and were called segregating when the between-donor standard deviation exceeded 5%. A statistical classification framework was built to diagnose cytomegalovirus status from the catalog of TCR beta chain sequences. A later analysis assigned V and J genes by comparing TCR nucleotide sequences with IMGT/GENE-DB human TR gene sequences. Using the TCRdist pipeline, a later analysis assigned CDR3 sequences along with most-parsimonious VDJ recombination scenarios. In a later analysis, each TCR beta chain was defined by its CDR3 amino acid sequence together with its V-gene family, and reads without a unique V-gene family were excluded. A later analysis removed 550 to 650 highly shared, low-generation-probability nucleotide sequences to deal with suspected cross-contamination and a sequencing artifact. A later analysis calculated a clonal expansion index for each public chain from normalized within-repertoire ranks of inferred template counts. In a later analysis, generation probabilities were computed with a VDJ recombination model fitted to out-of-frame rearrangements, and the resulting probabilities were checked against IGoR. A later analysis scored TCR-TCR, TCR-HLA and TCR-CMV co-occurrence with hypergeometric tests, applying a repertoire-size bias correction to TCR pairs. A later analysis estimated false discovery rates by permuting HLA or CMV assignments 20 times. In a later analysis, co-occurring TCRs were grouped using DBSCAN, with TCRdist sequence similarity added in when clustering inside HLA-allele-positive subsets. Repertoires with fewer than 30,000 or more than 120,000 public chains were left out of co-occurrence clustering, as were a handful of repertoires with anomalous nucleotide sharing. TCRdb re-hosts the immuneACCESS table, in-frame sequences only. Its copies lack some clones; in the studies checked, an unresolved V gene accounts for under half of them, and the cause for the rest is not known. V and J calls and clone size are those listed in that table; D and trimming were worked out from the DNA. This sample lists under 150,000 clones; roughly 88% were detected once. Jointly, the top ten make up roughly 3% of the sample.

Note on this clone: No antigen is known for it. No base qualities exist here, and no much larger clone lies one base off it.

The cohort was made up of hundreds of healthy bone marrow donors. Cohort members were all nominally healthy when sampled, although unrecorded immune exposures were likely present. The donor tested CMV seronegative, placing the donor among the 350 or so seronegative members of the cohort. A peripheral blood sample was collected from each donor, and TCR beta sequencing was performed on peripheral blood mononuclear cells. The Qiagen DNeasy Blood Extraction Kit was used to extract genomic DNA from the blood cell samples. CDR1 and CDR2, per the germline V gene, are LGHNA and YNFKEQ. Trimming leaves V shorter by 1 base and J shorter by 7 bases, with the junction holding 4 bases beyond the gene matches. The CDR3 numbers 14 residues from cysteine through phenylalanine. Only the CDR3 region is kept as DNA, spanning 42 bases read in frame from base 1.

The sample consisted of PBMCs. The chain is assembled from TRBV4-2 and TRBJ2-4, and TRBD1 aligns with 7 junction nucleotides. This sequence originates from a man in his fifties in good health and CMV-seronegative. The DNA reads as follows: TGTGCCAGCAGCCAAGGGGGGACAGAGAACATTCAGTACTTC. This yields the protein CASSQGGTENIQYF.